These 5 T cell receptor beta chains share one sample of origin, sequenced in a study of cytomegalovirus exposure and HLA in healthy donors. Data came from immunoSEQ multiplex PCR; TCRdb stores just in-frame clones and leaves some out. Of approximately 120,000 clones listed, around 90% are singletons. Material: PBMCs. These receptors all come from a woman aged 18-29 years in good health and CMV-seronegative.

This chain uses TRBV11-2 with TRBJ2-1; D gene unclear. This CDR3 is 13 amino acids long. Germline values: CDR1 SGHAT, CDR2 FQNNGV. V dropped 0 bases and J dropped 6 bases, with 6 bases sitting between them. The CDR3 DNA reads TGTGCCAGCAGCTTAGACTACCTCAATGAGCAGTTCTTC. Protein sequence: CASSLDYLNEQFF.

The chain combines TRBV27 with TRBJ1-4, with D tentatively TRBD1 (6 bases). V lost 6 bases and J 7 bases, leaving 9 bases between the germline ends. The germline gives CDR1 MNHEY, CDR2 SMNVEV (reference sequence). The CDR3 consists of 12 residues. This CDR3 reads CASSEDSEKLFF. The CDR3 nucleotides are TGTGCCAGCAGCGAGGACAGTGAAAAACTGTTTTTT.

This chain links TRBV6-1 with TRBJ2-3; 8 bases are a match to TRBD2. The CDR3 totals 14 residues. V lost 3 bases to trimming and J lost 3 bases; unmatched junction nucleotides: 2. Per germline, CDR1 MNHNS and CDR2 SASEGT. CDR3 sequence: CASSDRGRTDTQYF. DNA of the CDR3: TGTGCCAGCAGTGACCGCGGGAGGACAGATACGCAGTATTTT.

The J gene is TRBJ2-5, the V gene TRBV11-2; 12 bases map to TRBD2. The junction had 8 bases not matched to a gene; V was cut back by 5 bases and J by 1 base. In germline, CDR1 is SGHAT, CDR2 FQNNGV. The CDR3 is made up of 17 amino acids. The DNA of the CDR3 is TGTGCCAGCAGCCTGCTAGGACTAGCGGGACGCCAAGAGACCCAGTACTTC. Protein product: CASSLLGLAGRQETQYF.

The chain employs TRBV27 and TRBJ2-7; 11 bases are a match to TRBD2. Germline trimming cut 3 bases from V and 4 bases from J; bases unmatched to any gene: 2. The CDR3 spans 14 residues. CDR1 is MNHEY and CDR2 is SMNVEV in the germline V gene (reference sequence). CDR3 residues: CASSLGLADYEQYF. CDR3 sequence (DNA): TGTGCCAGCAGTTTGGGACTAGCGGATTACGAGCAGTACTTC.